These 18 T cell receptor beta chains were sequenced from one sample in a study of T cells in Graves' hyperthyroidism and ophthalmopathy. RNA transcripts gave rise to amplified TCR beta CDR3 regions. A first-round RT-PCR of the TCR CDR3 used the HTBI primer set. In TCRdb, the multiplex PCR reads were re-called with MiXCR into one record per CDR3 protein. The profile covers roughly 840,000 distinct CDR3 sequences, with roughly 37% appearing a single time and 7.5% to 9.5% taken by the ten largest. Sequenced: blood. The receptor source for this set is a young man with Graves' hyperthyroidism.

This sequence joins TRBV6-6 and TRBJ1-5; D is uncertain. The CDR3 totals 14 residues. Per germline, CDR1 MNHNY and CDR2 SVGAGI (reference sequence). Between the trimmed V and J ends, which lost 4 bases and 4 bases, there was a span of 11 bases. CDR3 region: CASSWGTQNQPQHF. CDR3 DNA sequence: TGTGCCAGCAGTTGGGGTACCCAAAATCAGCCCCAGCATTTT.

On this clonotype: One junction end does not reproduce the germline sequence, and a read error may be involved. The CDR3 DNA follows: TGTGCCAGCAGCTTGGGGAAGACCTACGAGCAGTACTTC. Translated, it gives CASSLGKTYEQYF. The chain combines TRBV5-1 with TRBJ2-7, with D hard to call. The germline gives CDR1 SGHRS, CDR2 YFSETQ. CDR3 length equals 13 residues.

The rearrangement joins TRBV6-1 to TRBJ1-1; 7 bases line up with TRBD1. Germline-derived CDR1 and CDR2 are MNHNS and SASEGT. V lost 5 bases and J lost 4; bases outside the gene matches: 7. This CDR3 contains 14 residues. The CDR3 sequence is CASSYSEGATEAFF. CDR3 sequence (DNA): TGTGCCAGCAGTTACTCGGAGGGGGCCACTGAAGCTTTCTTT.

Concerning this clonotype: Mismatch with germline at one junction end may stem from a read error. The rearrangement uses TRBV7-2 and TRBJ1-1; TRBD1 is a possible D gene (5 bases). CDR3 length equals 13 residues. Germline CDR1 SGHTA, CDR2 FQGNSA. CDR3 sequence: CASSFWDLPDAFF. In nucleotides, the CDR3 is TGTGCCAGCAGCTTCTGGGACCTCCCTGACGCTTTCTTT.

In its sample, this clonotype was seen many times. The V and J genes are TRBV7-2 and TRBJ1-3; no clear D. V shed 8 bases and J shed 8 bases, with 13 bases lying between them. Germline V gene lookup returns CDR1 SGHTA and CDR2 FQGNSA. This CDR3 spans 12 amino acids. The CDR3 protein is CASVTGWDTIYF. The CDR3 coding sequence is TGTGCCAGCGTCACCGGATGGGACACCATATATTTT.

The V call is TRBV12-3 or TRBV12-4, the J call TRBJ2-2; no clear D. The CDR3 runs to 15 residues. V lost 5 bases, J lost 1 base, and 11 bases lay in between. CDR3 residues: CASSLIGKNTGELFF. The CDR3 nucleotides read TGTGCCAGCAGTCTAATCGGAAAGAACACCGGGGAGCTGTTTTTT.

The J gene is TRBJ1-4, the V gene TRBV7-9; D not resolved. The germline CDR1 and CDR2 sequences are SEHNR and FQNEAQ (reference sequence). The germline V and J ends were trimmed by 1 base and 0 bases, with 12 bases remaining between them. The CDR3 runs to 17 residues. CDR3 nucleotides: TGTGCCAGCAGCTTAGTGGGCCACCAAGCAACTAATGAAAAACTGTTTTTT. Translating it yields CASSLVGHQATNEKLFF.

The chain combines TRBV6-5 with TRBJ2-3; 10 bases fit TRBD1. Germline loops: CDR1 MNHEY, CDR2 SVGAGI. The CDR3 covers 16 residues. V dropped 5 bases and J dropped 3; count of bases not matched to a gene: 8. CDR3 in amino acids: CASSEALDRGTDTQYF. The CDR3, as DNA: TGTGCCAGCAGTGAAGCTTTGGACAGGGGGACAGATACGCAGTATTTT.

This chain links TRBV12-3 or TRBV12-4 with TRBJ2-7; D is ambiguous. The V end lost 6 bases, the J end lost 2 bases, and 14 bases lay between the germline ends. The CDR3 runs to 14 residues. The CDR3 DNA reads as TGTGCCAGCAGGGCGGAGACGTTAGCCTACGAGCAGTACTTC. It encodes CASRAETLAYEQYF.

This sequence joins TRBV7-2 and TRBJ1-4; tentative D call: TRBD1 (6 bases). Trimming stripped 1 base from V and 8 bases from J, with 11 bases between. This CDR3 comprises 14 residues. Looked up from germline, CDR1 is SGHTA and CDR2 is FQGNSA. CDR3 nucleotide sequence: TGTGCCAGCAGCTTAGTGGACAGTCGCGAAAAACTGTTTTTT. This codes for CASSLVDSREKLFF.

This clonotype was recorded at least ten times. The J gene is TRBJ1-2, the V gene TRBV29-1, with unresolved D. This CDR3 spans 15 amino acids. V dropped 6 bases and J dropped 4 bases, with 21 bases sitting between them. Germline V lookup: CDR1 SQVTM, CDR2 ANQGSEA. This CDR3 reads CSVDPPQEVGYGYTF. In nucleotides, the CDR3 is TGCAGCGTCGATCCACCCCAAGAGGTTGGCTATGGCTACACCTTC.

In this sample, this clonotype turned up many times. CDR3 DNA: TGTGCCAGCACTACTACAGGGGGCGGTGGCTACACCTTC. Protein sequence: CASTTTGGGGYTF. The rearrangement joins TRBV6-6 to TRBJ1-2; 9 bases line up with TRBD1. V shed 7 bases, J shed 7 bases, and the junction held 7 bases outside the gene matches. The CDR3 consists of 13 residues. Germline CDR1 is MNHNY and CDR2 is SVGAGI (reference sequence).

The chain recombines TRBV13 with TRBJ1-1; D is unclear. The germline V gene encodes CDR1 PRHDT and CDR2 FYEKMQ (reference sequence). V was cut by 5 bases and J by 4 bases, with 8 bases left in between. The CDR3 has 12 amino acids. As DNA, the CDR3 is TGTGCCAGCAGCGCCGCGGTCACTGAAGCTTTCTTT. Translating it yields CASSAAVTEAFF.

This clonotype was seen a few times. This chain links TRBV7-8 with TRBJ2-7; 9 bases are shared with TRBD1. Trimming cost V 5 bases and J 5 bases; bases outside gene matches: 7. The CDR3 has 14 amino acids. CDR1 and CDR2 (germline): SGHVS, FQNEAQ. The DNA of the CDR3 is TGTGCCAGCAGCGATTGGGACAGGGTCAACGAGCAGTACTTC. It specifies CASSDWDRVNEQYF.

V and J are TRBV7-9 and TRBJ2-7; possibly TRBD2 for D (5 bases). This CDR3 spans 13 amino acids. V was pared by 4 bases and J by 7 bases, with 14 bases between. Germline lookup yields CDR1 SEHNR and CDR2 FQNEAQ (reference sequence). The CDR3 sequence is CASSSPGTLEQYF. In DNA form, the CDR3 reads TGTGCCAGCAGCTCCCCGGGAACTTTGGAGCAGTACTTC.

This clonotype was observed a few times. J is TRBJ1-4 and V is TRBV20-1; D possibly corresponds to TRBD1 (5 bases). The CDR3 length is 14 residues. V gave up 1 base and J gave up 3 bases, with 9 bases separating them. CDR1 is DFQATT and CDR2 is SNEGSKA in the germline V gene (reference sequence). The CDR3 DNA reads as TGCAGTGCTAGAGTCGGGGGACCTAATGAAAAACTGTTTTTT. Protein: CSARVGGPNEKLFF.

This clonotype was counted between two and nine times. The CDR3 protein is CASSLRGGEKLFF. CDR3 in DNA: TGTGCCAGCAGTTTACGAGGAGGTGAAAAACTGTTTTTT. V is TRBV12-3 or TRBV12-4 and J is TRBJ1-4; D remains unclear. This CDR3 region has 13 residues. V was trimmed by 2 bases and J by 7 bases, leaving 8 bases between them.

A few counts support this clonotype. The chain employs TRBV12-3 or TRBV12-4 and TRBJ2-7; a possible D gene is TRBD1 (5 bases). CDR3 length: 13 amino acids. V was cut by 3 bases and J by 2 bases, with 8 bases left in between. The CDR3 nucleotides read TGTGCCAGCAGTTTCCACAGGCCCTACGAGCAGTACTTC. Its protein product is CASSFHRPYEQYF.